This T cell receptor beta chain was recorded in a study of siplizumab effects on memory and regulatory T cells. Assays captured about 10^5 TCR templates per sample. Measured with immunoSEQ multiplex PCR; TCRdb has only the in-frame clones, and not every one. The table records about 100,000 clones, about 95% of them present only once. The CDR3 covers 18 residues. The sample was non-Treg CD4+ T cells sorted from blood. The chain recombines TRBV21-1 with TRBJ2-3. TRBV21-1 is listed as a pseudogene. The sequence was collected from a human donor in good health. As DNA, the CDR3 is TGTGCCAGCAGCAAAGAACTCGCGAACCGGGACCGGGCAGATACGCAGTATTTT. The encoded protein is CASSKELANRDRADTQYF.